This TCR beta chain is from a study of Tregs in tolerant kidney transplant recipients (dated by TCRdb to between 2018 and 2021). Study-wide context: Transplants used related donors with nonmyeloablative bone marrow transplantation; mixed chimerism was transient in the human trials. TCRbeta sequencing was used in the study to identify donor-specific regulatory T cells before combined kidney and bone marrow transplantation, and the identified cells were then tracked after transplant. On the study overall, not on this receptor specifically: PCR primers changed over time for some patients, so nucleotide-level comparison across those patients' samples was not possible. Donor-specific Treg expansion was found to exceed global Treg expansion in tolerant patients, suggesting antigen-driven rather than nonspecific expansion. Although technical replication error seemed to be minimal, the question of biological reproducibility was not addressed directly. The study was constrained by small patient numbers, and validation of the findings is required in larger populations and under other immunosuppression protocols. Expanding Tregs with activated donor B cells appeared to identify the most biologically relevant and donor-specific TCRbeta repertoire.

Relative to germline, V is 5 bases shorter and J is 3 bases shorter, with 19 bases between their ends. The cysteine opens and the phenylalanine closes a CDR3 of 16 amino acids. Only the CDR3 region is kept as DNA, spanning 48 bases read in frame from base 1. The germline V gene yields MDHEN for CDR1 and SYDVKM for CDR2. With regard to this clone: The clone's antigen remains unknown. Per-nucleotide qualities are absent, and no much larger clonotype sits a single base away.

Explained via the paper, the time point label denotes: blood sample drawn before combined kidney and bone marrow transplant. Unstimulated Tregs (CD4+CD25+CD127-), CD4+ non-Tregs (CD4+CD25-), CD4 and CD8 cells were FACS-sorted from thawed PBMCs. Thawed PBMCs were rested overnight at 37 degrees C with roughly 200 IU/ml IL-2 before Treg sorting. The patients were a handful of recipients of combined kidney and bone marrow transplants from the ITN036ST trial, and samples were available only for these trial subjects. Healthy control blood was processed by Ficoll density gradient to PBMCs and cryopreserved; patient PBMCs were collected before and after transplant. For TCRbeta CDR3 sequencing, genomic DNA from the sorted cells was extracted using the QIAGEN DNeasy Blood and Tissue Kit. High-throughput TCRbeta CDR3 sequencing, including PCR amplification with bias correction and internal controls, was performed commercially through immunoSEQ. Per the original workflow: Unique productive TCRbeta sequences were defined by CDR3 nucleotide sequence where primers matched, otherwise by CDR3 amino acid sequence with Vbeta and Jbeta genes. Sorting error was corrected by removing sequences shared between sorted populations at a frequency ratio of 2:1 or less, and the remaining shared sequences were assigned to the higher population. A sequence counted as donor-reactive if, in CFSE-low cells, the sequence had a frequency of at least 0.01% and was expanded at least 5-fold compared with unstimulated cells. Jensen-Shannon divergence, calculated on the top 100 TCRbeta sequences ranked by frequency, was used to quantify repertoire divergence. For samples with multiple sequencing runs, sorting error was corrected separately for each run before the runs were pooled. TCRdb limited this immuneACCESS table to in-frame rearrangements with V and J called. A share of clones is missing; checked studies link under half to unresolved V genes, and the rest is unexplained. V and J calls and clone size are given by that table; D and trimming were obtained from the DNA. The sample has approximately 75,000 clones on record, roughly 90% of them singletons. About 0.34% of the sample comes from the top ten.

The V gene is TRBV28 and the J gene is TRBJ2-5; the D segment is perhaps TRBD1 or TRBD2, each sharing 6 matched bases. The sequence was obtained from a human donor who received a combined kidney and bone marrow transplant. The sequences come from Tregs from blood, collected before the transplant. The nucleotide sequence is given as TGTGCCAGCAGTGGAGCATCAGGGGAGGTTAAAGAGACCCAGTACTTC. Its coded protein is CASSGASGEVKETQYF.